This T cell receptor (beta chain) was recorded in a study of glioma-infiltrating T cells after dendritic cell vaccination. The wider study: Autologous tumor lysate was loaded overnight onto monocyte-derived dendritic cells grown less than 8 days with IL-4 and GM-CSF. The study's findings and limits: Higher TCR clonality did not directly relate to longer survival.

Time point defined: after dendritic cell vaccination, including at tumor progression/relapse. Of note for this clone: Its antigen is unidentified.

Germline V gives CDR1 LNHDA, CDR2 SQIVND (reference sequence). The V end lost 5 bases, the J end lost 4 bases, and 14 bases lay between the germline ends. The CDR3 contains 14 residues. The immunoSEQ assay amplified TCRB CDR3 from up to 2 ug DNA. The PCR used 60 V beta and 13 J beta primers. Generated by immunoSEQ multiplex PCR, the TCRdb table keeps only in-frame clones and is missing some. This sample has 90,000 to 140,000 clones, with roughly 90% found just once. This TCR came from a human donor with glioblastoma. The sample in question was blood, obtained after dendritic cell vaccination. This chain joins TRBV19 and TRBJ1-2; D is perhaps TRBD1 (5 bases). Here the CDR3 DNA reads TGTGCCAGTAGTGGGGGGAGGGTATCCTATGGCTACACCTTC. Protein: CASSGGRVSYGYTF.